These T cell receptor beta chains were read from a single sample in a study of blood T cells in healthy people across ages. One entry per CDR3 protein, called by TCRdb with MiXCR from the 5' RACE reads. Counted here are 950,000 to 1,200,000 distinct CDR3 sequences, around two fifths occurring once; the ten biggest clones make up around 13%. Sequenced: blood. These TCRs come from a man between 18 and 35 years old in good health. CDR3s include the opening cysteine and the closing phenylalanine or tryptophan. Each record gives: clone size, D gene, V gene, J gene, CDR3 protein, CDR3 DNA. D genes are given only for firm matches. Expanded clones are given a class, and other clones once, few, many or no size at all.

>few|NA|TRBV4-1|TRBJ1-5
CASSQGVFQPQHF
TGCGCCAGCAGCCAAGGTGTATTTCAGCCCCAGCATTTT
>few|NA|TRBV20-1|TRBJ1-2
CSARDPIGRSYGYTF
TGCAGTGCTAGAGATCCCATCGGCAGAAGCTATGGCTACACCTTC
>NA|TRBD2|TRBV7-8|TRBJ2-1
CASSLGGSGSYNEQFF
TGTGCCAGCAGCTTAGGGGGTAGCGGGAGCTACAATGAGCAGTTCTTC
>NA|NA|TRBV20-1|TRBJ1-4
CSANQQGGLTKEKLFF
TGCAGTGCTAATCAACAGGGTGGGTTGACGAAGGAAAAACTGTTTTTT
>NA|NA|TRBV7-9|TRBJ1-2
CASIGIYGCTF
TGTGCCAGCATAGGAATCTATGGCTGCACCTTC
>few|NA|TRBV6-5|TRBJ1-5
CASSPFQPQHF
TGTGCCAGCAGTCCTTTTCAGCCCCAGCATTTT
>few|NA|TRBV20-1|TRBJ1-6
CSARVGQSSYNSPLHF
TGCAGTGCTAGAGTTGGTCAGAGCTCCTATAATTCACCCCTCCACTTT
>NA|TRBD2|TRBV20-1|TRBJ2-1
CSASRTSGGPGNEQFF
TGCAGTGCTAGCCGGACTAGCGGGGGCCCGGGGAATGAGCAGTTCTTC
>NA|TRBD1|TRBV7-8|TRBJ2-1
CASSRDRGTVHEQFF
TGTGCCAGCAGCCGGGACAGGGGAACAGTCCATGAGCAGTTCTTC
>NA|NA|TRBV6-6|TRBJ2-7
CASSYSSLFYEQYF
TGTGCCAGCAGTTACTCGAGTCTCTTCTACGAGCAGTACTTC
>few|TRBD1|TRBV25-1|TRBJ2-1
CASSESRGQVFYNEQFF
TGTGCCAGCAGTGAATCAAGGGGACAGGTGTTCTACAATGAGCAGTTCTTC
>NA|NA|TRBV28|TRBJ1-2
CASSLVNVGNYGYTF
TGTGCCAGCAGTTTAGTGAATGTCGGAAACTATGGCTACACCTTC
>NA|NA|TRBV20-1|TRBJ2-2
CSARERGNTGELFF
TGCAGTGCTAGAGAAAGGGGGAACACCGGGGAGCTGTTTTTT
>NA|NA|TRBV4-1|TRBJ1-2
CASSQGASDNYGYTF
TGCGCCAGCAGCCAAGGGGCGTCAGATAACTATGGCTACACCTTC
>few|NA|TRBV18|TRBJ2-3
CASSPTPQGGDTQYF
TGTGCCAGCTCACCAACCCCGCAGGGGGGAGATACGCAGTATTTT
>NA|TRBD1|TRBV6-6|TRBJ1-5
CASRETGGNSNQPQHF
TGTGCCAGCAGGGAGACAGGGGGCAATAGCAATCAGCCCCAGCATTTT
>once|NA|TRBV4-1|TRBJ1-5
CASSLLPGSSQPQHF
TGCGCCAGCAGCCTTCTCCCGGGGTCAAGTCAGCCCCAGCATTTT
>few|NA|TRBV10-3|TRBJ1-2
CAIRAAPGPAVYGYTF
TGTGCCATCAGGGCCGCCCCGGGCCCTGCAGTTTATGGCTACACCTTC
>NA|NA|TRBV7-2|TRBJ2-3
CASSLGDGAFTDTQYF
TGTGCCAGCAGCTTAGGGGATGGGGCATTCACAGATACGCAGTATTTT
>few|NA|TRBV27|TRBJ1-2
CASSLGRDNYGYTF
TGTGCCAGCAGTTTAGGCCGGGACAACTATGGCTACACCTTC
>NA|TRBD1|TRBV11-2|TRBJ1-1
CASSLVDRVGGEAFF
TGTGCCAGCAGCTTAGTTGACAGGGTTGGTGGGGAAGCTTTCTTT
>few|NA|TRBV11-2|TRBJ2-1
CASSPTWARNEQFF
TGTGCCAGCAGCCCCACGTGGGCTCGTAATGAGCAGTTCTTC
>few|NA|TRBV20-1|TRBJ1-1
CSARDPRGDTEAFF
TGCAGTGCTAGAGATCCCCGGGGGGACACTGAAGCTTTCTTT
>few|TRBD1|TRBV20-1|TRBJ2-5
CSARQGPRYEQYF
TGCAGTGCGCGACAGGGACCGAGATATGAGCAGTACTTC
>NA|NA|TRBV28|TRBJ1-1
CASSPSGVLNTEAFF
TGTGCCAGCAGTCCCTCGGGGGTCCTGAACACTGAAGCTTTCTTT
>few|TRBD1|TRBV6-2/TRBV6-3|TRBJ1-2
CASSSADRVSGYTF
TGTGCCAGCAGTTCCGCAGACAGGGTGTCTGGCTACACCTTC
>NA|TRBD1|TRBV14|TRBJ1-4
CASSQRQGVYEKLFF
TGTGCCAGCAGCCAACGACAGGGGGTCTATGAAAAACTGTTTTTT
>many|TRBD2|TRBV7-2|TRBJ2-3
CASGGGTDTQYF
TGTGCCAGCGGGGGGGGCACAGATACGCAGTATTTT
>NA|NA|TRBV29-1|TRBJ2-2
CSVAYRPNTGELFF
TGCAGCGTTGCGTACAGGCCAAACACCGGGGAGCTGTTTTTT
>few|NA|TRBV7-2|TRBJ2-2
CASRRQGNTGELFF
TGTGCCAGCAGGCGTCAGGGGAACACCGGGGAGCTGTTTTTT
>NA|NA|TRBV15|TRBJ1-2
CATSRDNVRANYGYTF
TGTGCCACCAGCAGAGATAATGTACGAGCTAACTATGGCTACACCTTC
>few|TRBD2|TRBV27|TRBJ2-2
CASSSPGGGVTGELFF
TGTGCCAGCAGTTCACCCGGGGGGGGCGTCACCGGGGAGCTGTTTTTT
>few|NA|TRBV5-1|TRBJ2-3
CASRMTASADTQYF
TGCGCCAGCAGAATGACAGCTAGCGCAGATACGCAGTATTTT
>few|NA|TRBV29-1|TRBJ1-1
CSVAGRLITEAFF
TGCAGCGTCGCGGGACGGTTGATTACTGAAGCTTTCTTT
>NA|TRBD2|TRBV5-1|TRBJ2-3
CASSSYLAGQLTDTQYF
TGCGCCAGCAGCTCTTATCTAGCGGGACAACTCACAGATACGCAGTATTTT
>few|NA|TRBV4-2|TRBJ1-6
CASSQESTGDNSPLHF
TGTGCCAGCAGCCAAGAGTCAACGGGGGATAATTCACCCCTCCACTTT
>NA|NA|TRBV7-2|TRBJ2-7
CACSLWDTGIYEQYF
TGTGCCTGCAGCCTGTGGGACACGGGAATTTACGAGCAGTACTTC
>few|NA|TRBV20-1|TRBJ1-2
CSAIVVNYGYTF
TGCAGTGCTATCGTCGTCAACTATGGCTACACCTTC
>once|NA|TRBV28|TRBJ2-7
CASSAGRFAYEQYF
TGTGCCAGCAGTGCAGGGAGGTTCGCCTACGAGCAGTACTTC
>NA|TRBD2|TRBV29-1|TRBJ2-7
CSVEDASGVSSYNEQYF
TGCAGCGTTGAAGATGCCAGCGGGGTGAGCTCCTACAATGAGCAGTACTTC
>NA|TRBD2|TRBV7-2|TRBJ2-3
CASSLELGLAGARDTDTQYF
TGTGCCAGCAGCTTAGAGTTGGGATTAGCGGGGGCCCGAGATACAGATACGCAGTATTTT
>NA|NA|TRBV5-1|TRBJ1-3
CASSPGGANSGNTIYF
TGCGCCAGCAGCCCCGGGGGGGCCAACTCTGGAAACACCATATATTTT
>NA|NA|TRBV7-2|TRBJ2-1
CASSSPTAFEQFF
TGTGCCAGCAGCTCCCCCACCGCTTTCGAGCAGTTCTTC
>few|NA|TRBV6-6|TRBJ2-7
CASNPQSGEGYEQYF
TGTGCCAGCAACCCCCAGTCGGGAGAGGGCTACGAGCAGTACTTC
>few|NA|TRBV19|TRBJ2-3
CASSVLDVPSTDTQYF
TGTGCCAGTAGCGTCCTCGATGTTCCTAGCACAGATACGCAGTATTTT
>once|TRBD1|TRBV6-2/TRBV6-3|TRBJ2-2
CASSYSGTGGELFF
TGTGCCAGCAGTTACTCCGGGACAGGGGGGGAGCTGTTTTTT